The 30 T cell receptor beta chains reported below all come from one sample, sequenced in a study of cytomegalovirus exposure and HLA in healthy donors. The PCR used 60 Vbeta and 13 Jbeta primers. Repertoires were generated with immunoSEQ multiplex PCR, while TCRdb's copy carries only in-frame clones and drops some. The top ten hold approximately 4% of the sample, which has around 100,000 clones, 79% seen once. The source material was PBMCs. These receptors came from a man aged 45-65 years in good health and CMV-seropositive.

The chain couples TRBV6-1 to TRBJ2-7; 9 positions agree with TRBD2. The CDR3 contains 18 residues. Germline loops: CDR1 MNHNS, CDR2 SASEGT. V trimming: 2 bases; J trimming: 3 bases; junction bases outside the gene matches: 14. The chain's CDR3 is CASSETVRGSGRLYEQYF. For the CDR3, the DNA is TGTGCCAGCAGTGAAACGGTCAGGGGCAGCGGGAGGCTCTACGAGCAGTACTTC.

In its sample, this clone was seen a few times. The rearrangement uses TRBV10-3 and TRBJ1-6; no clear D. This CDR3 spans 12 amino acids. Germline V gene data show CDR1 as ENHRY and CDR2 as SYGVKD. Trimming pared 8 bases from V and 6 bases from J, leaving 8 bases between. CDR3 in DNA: TGTGCCATCGGGCAGAGTAATTCACCCCTCCACTTT. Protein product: CAIGQSNSPLHF.

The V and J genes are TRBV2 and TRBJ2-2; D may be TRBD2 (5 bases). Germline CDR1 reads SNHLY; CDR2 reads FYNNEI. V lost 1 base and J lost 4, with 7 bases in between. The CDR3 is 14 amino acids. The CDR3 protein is CASSEGTFTGELFF. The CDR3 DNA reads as TGTGCCAGCAGTGAAGGGACTTTCACCGGGGAGCTGTTTTTT.

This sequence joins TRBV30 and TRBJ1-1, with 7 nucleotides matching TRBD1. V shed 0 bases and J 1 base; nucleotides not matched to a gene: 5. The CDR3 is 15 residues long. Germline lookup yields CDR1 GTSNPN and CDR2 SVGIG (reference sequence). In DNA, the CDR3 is TGTGCCTGGAGTGTTTTTTCAGGGGGGAACACTGAAGCTTTCTTT. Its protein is CAWSVFSGGNTEAFF.

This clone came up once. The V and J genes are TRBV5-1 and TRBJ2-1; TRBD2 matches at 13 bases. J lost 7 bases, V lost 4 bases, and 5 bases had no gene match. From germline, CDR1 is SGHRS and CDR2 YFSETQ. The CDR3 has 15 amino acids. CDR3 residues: CASSPGLAGVNEQFF. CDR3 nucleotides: TGCGCCAGCAGCCCCGGACTAGCGGGAGTTAATGAGCAGTTCTTC.

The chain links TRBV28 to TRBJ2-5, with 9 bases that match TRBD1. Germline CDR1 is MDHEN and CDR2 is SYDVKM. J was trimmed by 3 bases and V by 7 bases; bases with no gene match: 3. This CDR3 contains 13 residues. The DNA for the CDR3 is TGTGCCAGCACCGGGACAGGGAAAGAGACCCAGTACTTC. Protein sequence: CASTGTGKETQYF.

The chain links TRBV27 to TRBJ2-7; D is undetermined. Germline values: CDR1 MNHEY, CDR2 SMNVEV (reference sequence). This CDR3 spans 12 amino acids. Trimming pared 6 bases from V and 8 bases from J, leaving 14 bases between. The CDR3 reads CASSNPAEKQYF. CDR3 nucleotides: TGTGCCAGCAGCAACCCCGCCGAGAAGCAGTACTTC.

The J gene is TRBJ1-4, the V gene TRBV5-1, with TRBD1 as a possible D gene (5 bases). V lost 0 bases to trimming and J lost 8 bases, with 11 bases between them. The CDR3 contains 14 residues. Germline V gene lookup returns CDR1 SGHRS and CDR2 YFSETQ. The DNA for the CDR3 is TGCGCCAGCAGCTTGGGGGGGGTTAGCGAAAAACTGTTTTTT. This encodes CASSLGGVSEKLFF.

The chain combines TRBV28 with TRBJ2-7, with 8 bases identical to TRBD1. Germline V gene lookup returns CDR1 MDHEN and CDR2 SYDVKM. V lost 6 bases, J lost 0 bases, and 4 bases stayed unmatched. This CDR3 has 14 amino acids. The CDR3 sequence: CASRRTGNSYEQYF. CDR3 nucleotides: TGTGCCAGCAGGAGGACAGGGAACTCCTACGAGCAGTACTTC.

The CDR3 protein is CSVLGQGNTEAFF. For the CDR3, the DNA is TGCAGCGTACTCGGACAGGGGAACACTGAAGCTTTCTTT. The chain joins TRBV29-1 to TRBJ1-1; 8 positions match TRBD1. V gave up 6 bases and J gave up 1 base; unmatched junction bases: 4. CDR3 length: 13 residues. CDR1 and CDR2 from the germline V gene are SQVTM and ANQGSEA. Looking up the rest from reference TRBV29-1 and TRBJ1-1 gives the full variable domain: SAVISQKPSRDICQRGTSLTIQCQVDSQVTMMFWYRQQPGQSLTLIATANQGSEATYESGFVIDKFPISRPNLTFSTLTVSNMSPEDSSIYLCSVLGQGNTEAFFGQGTRLTVV.

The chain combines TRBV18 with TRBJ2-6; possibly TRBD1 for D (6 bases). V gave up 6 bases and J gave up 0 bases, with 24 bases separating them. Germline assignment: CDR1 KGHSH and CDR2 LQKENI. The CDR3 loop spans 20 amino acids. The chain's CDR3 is CASSPYLSGTQYSGANVLTF. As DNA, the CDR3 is TGTGCCAGCTCGCCTTACCTATCCGGGACACAATACTCTGGGGCCAACGTCCTGACTTTC.

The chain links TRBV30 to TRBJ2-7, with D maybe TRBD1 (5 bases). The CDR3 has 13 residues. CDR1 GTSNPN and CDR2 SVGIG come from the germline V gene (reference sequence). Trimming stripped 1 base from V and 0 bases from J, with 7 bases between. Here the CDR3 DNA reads TGTGCCTGGAGTGATGGGGCCTCCTACGAGCAGTACTTC. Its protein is CAWSDGASYEQYF.

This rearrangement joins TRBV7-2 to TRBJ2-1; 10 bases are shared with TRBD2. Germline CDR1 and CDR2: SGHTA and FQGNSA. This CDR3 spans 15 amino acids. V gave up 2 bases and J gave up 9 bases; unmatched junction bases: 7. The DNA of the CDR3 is TGTGCCAGCAGCTTAAGTGGGGGACTAGCGCTTGAGCAGTTCTTC. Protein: CASSLSGGLALEQFF.

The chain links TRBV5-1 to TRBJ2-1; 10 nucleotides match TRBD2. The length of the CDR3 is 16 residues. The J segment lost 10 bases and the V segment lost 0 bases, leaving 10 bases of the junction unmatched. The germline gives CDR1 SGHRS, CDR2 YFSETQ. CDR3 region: CASSLAHLAGVGEQFF. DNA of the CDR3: TGCGCCAGCAGCTTGGCCCATCTAGCGGGAGTAGGGGAGCAGTTCTTC.

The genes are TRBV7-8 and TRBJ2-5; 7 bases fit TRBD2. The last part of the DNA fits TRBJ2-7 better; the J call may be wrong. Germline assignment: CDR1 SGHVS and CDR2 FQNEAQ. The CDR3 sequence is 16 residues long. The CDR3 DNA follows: TGTGCCAGCAGCCCCCAACCGCGGGGGTTTACCTACGAGCAGTACTTC. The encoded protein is CASSPQPRGFTYEQYF.

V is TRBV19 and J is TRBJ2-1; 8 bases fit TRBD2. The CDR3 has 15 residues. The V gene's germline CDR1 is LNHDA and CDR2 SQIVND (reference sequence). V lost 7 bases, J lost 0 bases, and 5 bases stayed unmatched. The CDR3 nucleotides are TGTGCCAGTACCCCTACTAGCGGCTCCTACAATGAGCAGTTCTTC. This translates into CASTPTSGSYNEQFF.

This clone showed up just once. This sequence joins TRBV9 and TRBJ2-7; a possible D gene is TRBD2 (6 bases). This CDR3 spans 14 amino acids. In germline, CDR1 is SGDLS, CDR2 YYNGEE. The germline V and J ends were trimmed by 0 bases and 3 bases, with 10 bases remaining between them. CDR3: CASSVGEGGYEQYF. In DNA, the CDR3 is TGTGCCAGCAGCGTAGGAGAGGGAGGCTACGAGCAGTACTTC.

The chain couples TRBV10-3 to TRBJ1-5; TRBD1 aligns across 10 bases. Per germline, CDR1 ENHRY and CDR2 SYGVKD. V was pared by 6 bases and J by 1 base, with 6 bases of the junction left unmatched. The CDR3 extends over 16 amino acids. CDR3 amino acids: CAIRDDRGQSNQPQHF. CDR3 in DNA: TGTGCCATCAGGGATGACAGGGGGCAGAGCAATCAGCCCCAGCATTTT.

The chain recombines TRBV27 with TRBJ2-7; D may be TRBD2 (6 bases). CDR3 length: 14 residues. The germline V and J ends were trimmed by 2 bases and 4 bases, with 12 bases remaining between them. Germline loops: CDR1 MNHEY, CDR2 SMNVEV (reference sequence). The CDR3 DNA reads TGTGCCAGCAGTTTAACGGGAGAGGTTTACGAGCAGTACTTC. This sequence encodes CASSLTGEVYEQYF.

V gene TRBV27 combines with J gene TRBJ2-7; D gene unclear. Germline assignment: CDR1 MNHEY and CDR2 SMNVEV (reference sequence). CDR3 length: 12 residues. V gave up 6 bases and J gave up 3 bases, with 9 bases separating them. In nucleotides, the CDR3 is TGTGCCAGCAGAACGCAGAACTACGAGCAGTACTTC. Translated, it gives CASRTQNYEQYF.

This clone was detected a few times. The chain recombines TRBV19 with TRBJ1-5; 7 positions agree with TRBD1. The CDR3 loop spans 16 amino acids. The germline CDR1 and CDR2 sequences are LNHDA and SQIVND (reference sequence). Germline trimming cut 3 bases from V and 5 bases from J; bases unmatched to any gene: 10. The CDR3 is CASSIKTGTADQPQHF. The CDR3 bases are TGTGCCAGTAGTATCAAAACCGGGACAGCTGATCAGCCCCAGCATTTT.

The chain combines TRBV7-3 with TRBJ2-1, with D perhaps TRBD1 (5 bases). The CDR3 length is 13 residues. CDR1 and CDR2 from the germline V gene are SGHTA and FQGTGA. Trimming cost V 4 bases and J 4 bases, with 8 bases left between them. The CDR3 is CASSSGIYNEQFF. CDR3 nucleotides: TGTGCCAGCAGCTCAGGGATTTACAATGAGCAGTTCTTC. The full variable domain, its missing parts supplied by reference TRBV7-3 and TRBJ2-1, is GAGVSQTPSNKVTEKGKYVELRCDPISGHTALYWYRQSLGQGPEFLIYFQGTGAADDSGLPNDRFFAVRPEGSVSTLKIQRTERGDSAVYLCASSSGIYNEQFFGPGTRLTVL.

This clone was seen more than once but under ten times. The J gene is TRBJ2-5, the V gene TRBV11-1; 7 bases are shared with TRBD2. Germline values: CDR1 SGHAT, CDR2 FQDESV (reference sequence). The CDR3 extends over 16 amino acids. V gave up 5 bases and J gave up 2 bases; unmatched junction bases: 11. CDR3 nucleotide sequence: TGTGCCAGCAGCCAAGGGGCGGGAGTAGGGCAAGAGACCCAGTACTTC. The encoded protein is CASSQGAGVGQETQYF.

The CDR3 DNA sequence: TGTGCCAGCAGCGTAGGGGCAGGGGGCAATCAGCCCCAGCATTTT. This codes for CASSVGAGGNQPQHF. The gene calls are TRBV9 and TRBJ1-5, with a tentative D call TRBD1 (6 bases). The CDR3 consists of 15 residues. V shed 0 bases and J shed 2 bases, with 9 bases lying between them. Per germline, CDR1 SGDLS and CDR2 YYNGEE.

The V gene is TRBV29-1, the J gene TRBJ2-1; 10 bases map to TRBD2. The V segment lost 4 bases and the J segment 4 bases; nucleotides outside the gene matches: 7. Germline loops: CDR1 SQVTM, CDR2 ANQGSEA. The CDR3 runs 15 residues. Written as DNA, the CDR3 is TGCAGCGTTGGGGTGGGAGCGGGAGGGTACAATGAGCAGTTCTTC. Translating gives CSVGVGAGGYNEQFF.

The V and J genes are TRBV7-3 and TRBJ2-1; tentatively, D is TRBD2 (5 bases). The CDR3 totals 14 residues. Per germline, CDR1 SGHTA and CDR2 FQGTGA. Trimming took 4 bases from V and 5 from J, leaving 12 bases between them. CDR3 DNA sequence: TGTGCCAGCAGCTCGGACTTCACCCACAATGAGCAGTTCTTC. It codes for CASSSDFTHNEQFF. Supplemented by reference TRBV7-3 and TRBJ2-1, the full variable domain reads GAGVSQTPSNKVTEKGKYVELRCDPISGHTALYWYRQSLGQGPEFLIYFQGTGAADDSGLPNDRFFAVRPEGSVSTLKIQRTERGDSAVYLCASSSDFTHNEQFFGPGTRLTVL.

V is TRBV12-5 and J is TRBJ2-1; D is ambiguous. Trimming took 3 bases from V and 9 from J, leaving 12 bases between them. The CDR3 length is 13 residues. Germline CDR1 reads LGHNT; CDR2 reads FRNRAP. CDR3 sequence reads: CASGFGSAAEQFF. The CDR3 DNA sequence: TGTGCTAGTGGTTTCGGATCGGCGGCTGAGCAGTTCTTC.

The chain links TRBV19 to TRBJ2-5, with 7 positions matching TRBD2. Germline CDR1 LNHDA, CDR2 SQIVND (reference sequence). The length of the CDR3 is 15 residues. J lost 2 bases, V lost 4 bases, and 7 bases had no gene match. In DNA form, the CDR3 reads TGTGCCAGTAGTACGTTTGGGGGGGGTCAAGAGACCCAGTACTTC. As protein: CASSTFGGGQETQYF.

The chain's CDR3 is CASSPHRTGDEKLFF. The CDR3 DNA reads as TGTGCCAGCAGCCCCCACCGGACAGGGGATGAAAAACTGTTTTTT. The J gene is TRBJ1-4, the V gene TRBV28, with 9 nucleotides matching TRBD1. Per the germline V gene, CDR1 is MDHEN and CDR2 is SYDVKM. CDR3 length: 15 amino acids. V trimming: 6 bases; J trimming: 6 bases; junction bases outside the gene matches: 8.

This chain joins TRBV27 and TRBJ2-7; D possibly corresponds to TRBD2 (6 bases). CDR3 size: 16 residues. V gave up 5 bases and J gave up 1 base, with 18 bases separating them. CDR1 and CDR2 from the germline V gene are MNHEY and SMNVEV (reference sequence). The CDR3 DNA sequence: TGTGCCAGCAGTCCTCTCCCAAGTAGCGGATCCTACGAGCAGTACTTC. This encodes CASSPLPSSGSYEQYF.